Listed below are T cell receptor beta chains from one sample, sequenced in a study of patients and donors after allogeneic stem cell transplantation. MiXCR, applied by TCRdb to the RT-PCR reads, yields one record per CDR3 protein. The sample yields roughly 250,000 distinct CDR3 sequences, 13% to 15% seen once. Sequences were obtained from blood, either unsorted or a sorted T cell fraction (not recorded which). Source of these receptors: a human donor who was either an allogeneic HSCT recipient or a stem cell or donor lymphocyte infusion donor (not recorded which). It is not recorded whose cells these are; they may come from a transplant donor. CDR3s leave out the opening cysteine and the closing phenylalanine or tryptophan. A D gene is named only where the DNA matches it firmly.

D gene	V gene	J gene	CDR3 protein
NA	TRBV21-1	TRBJ1-5	ASRPYRVESNQPQH
TRBD2	TRBV19	TRBJ2-1	ASSRPSSGVSYNEQF
TRBD1	TRBV25-1	TRBJ1-1	ASSDGTGNTEAF
NA	TRBV6-5	TRBJ1-4	ASSYSRQGREKLF
TRBD1	TRBV5-1	TRBJ1-6	ASSFAGGYNSPLH
NA	TRBV19	TRBJ1-5	ASSIARGNQPQH
NA	TRBV19	TRBJ1-5	ASGVGGVSNQPQH
TRBD1	TRBV27	TRBJ2-1	ASSPHRGYNEQF
NA	TRBV10-1	TRBJ2-3	ASRMYEDTQY
TRBD1	TRBV7-2	TRBJ1-5	ASSSGAGTGGQPQH
NA	TRBV19	TRBJ2-1	ASSNSRTGNEQF
NA	TRBV7-3	TRBJ2-1	ASSLTVSVLGGNEQF
TRBD1	TRBV7-9	TRBJ1-1	ASSKRTTGVNTEAF
TRBD1	TRBV29-1	TRBJ2-7	SVAKLRDRAYEQY
NA	TRBV6-6	TRBJ1-3	AAQGGNTIY
NA	TRBV7-3	TRBJ2-3	ASSPVGAITDTQY
TRBD2	TRBV11-3	TRBJ2-1	ASSLGGLAGVDEQF
TRBD1	TRBV20-1	TRBJ1-2	SARDPRGYYGYT
NA	TRBV5-6	TRBJ2-7	ASSLATGPEQY
NA	TRBV3-1	TRBJ1-1	ASSQDSGPGFEAF
NA	TRBV20-1	TRBJ1-4	SAYAGLRGKLF
NA	TRBV15	TRBJ1-2	ATSRDGLGGHT
TRBD2	TRBV5-1	TRBJ2-2	ASSVTSGANTGELF
NA	TRBV19	TRBJ2-7	ASSPGGTGSSYEQY
TRBD1	TRBV7-9	TRBJ1-2	ASSTDRGGGYT
TRBD1	TRBV19	TRBJ1-6	ATQRGTGDFPLH
TRBD2	TRBV2	TRBJ2-5	ASTGFTSGSETQY
NA	TRBV12-3/TRBV12-4	TRBJ2-5	ASSLGPGAKTQY
NA	TRBV7-2	TRBJ1-2	ASSPEVRGGYT
NA	TRBV12-3/TRBV12-4	TRBJ2-5	ASSFEGWESQETQY
TRBD1	TRBV27	TRBJ1-5	ASSRQGLGNQPQH
NA	TRBV10-3	TRBJ2-3	ASLTDTQY
NA	TRBV12-3/TRBV12-4	TRBJ1-1	ASSLSPGATAF
TRBD1	TRBV4-3	TRBJ1-6	ASSQDLPGQGIDSPLH
NA	TRBV19	TRBJ1-1	ASSIVKGSTEAF
NA	TRBV3-1	TRBJ1-5	ASSQAGLNQPQH
NA	TRBV7-2	TRBJ2-3	ASSLGPRGKDTQY
NA	TRBV6-1	TRBJ1-2	ASSADAQGRGYT
NA	TRBV15	TRBJ2-7	ATSRDRLPSYEQY
NA	TRBV12-3/TRBV12-4	TRBJ2-1	ASSYRSGGLHNEQF
TRBD2	TRBV30	TRBJ2-3	AWSVSGRADTQY
TRBD1	TRBV6-1	TRBJ1-6	ASRIRQGGSPLH
TRBD1	TRBV11-2	TRBJ1-2	ASSSLRDSYGYT
TRBD2	TRBV10-3	TRBJ2-7	AISESSGGLYEQY
TRBD2	TRBV5-1	TRBJ2-1	ASSASGREYNEQF
NA	TRBV5-1	TRBJ2-7	ASSTLRGVGPYEQY
TRBD2	TRBV3-1	TRBJ2-7	ASSRPGGEEQY
NA	TRBV5-5	TRBJ2-3	ASSAGAADTQY
NA	TRBV20-1	TRBJ1-1	SGEGEGSTANTEAF
TRBD1	TRBV12-3/TRBV12-4	TRBJ1-1	ASSSITGGGEAF
TRBD2	TRBV6-2/TRBV6-3	TRBJ2-7	ASKDSRGGYEQY